A single sample is the source of the 11 T cell receptor beta chains below, sequenced in a study of a mutant IDH1 vaccine in newly diagnosed glioma. Noted time point: week 23, last vaccination. Every single dose of the vaccine, 300 ug of mutant IDH1 20-mer peptide, came with topical imiquimod. Their cognate antigens are unknown. Clones were read by immunoSEQ multiplex PCR, and TCRdb kept only the in-frame ones, dropping some. The sample yields tens of thousands of clones, over 75% seen once. The sequenced sample was PBMCs, obtained from a glioma patient whose treatment included an IDH1 peptide vaccine. All receptors come from a man aged 18 to 30 with glioma.

V and J are TRBV6-5 and TRBJ2-7; the match to TRBD1 covers 7 bases. This CDR3 region has 15 residues. The germline gives CDR1 MNHEY, CDR2 SVGAGI. With 5 bases clipped from V and 2 bases from J, the junction kept 9 bases outside the gene matches. The CDR3: CASSQTGSIPYEQYF. CDR3 in DNA: TGTGCCAGCAGTCAGACAGGGAGTATCCCCTACGAGCAGTACTTC.

This CDR3 reads CASSNRDRLRQPQHF. In nucleotides, the CDR3 is TGTGCCAGTAGTAACCGGGACAGACTTCGTCAGCCCCAGCATTTT. The chain employs TRBV19 and TRBJ1-5; TRBD1 matches 7 bases. J lost 6 bases, V lost 4 bases, and 9 bases had no gene match. Germline values: CDR1 LNHDA, CDR2 SQIVND (reference sequence). The length of the CDR3 is 15 residues. Looking up the rest from reference TRBV19 and TRBJ1-5 gives the full variable domain: DGGITQSPKYLFRKEGQNVTLSCEQNLNHDAMYWYRQDPGQGLRLIYYSQIVNDFQKGDIAEGYSVSREKKESFPLTVTSAQKNPTAFYLCASSNRDRLRQPQHFGDGTRLSIL.

The chain recombines TRBV14 with TRBJ2-3; 13 nucleotides align to TRBD2. This CDR3 is 13 amino acids long. In germline, CDR1 is SGHDN, CDR2 FVKESK. The ends lost 4 bases at V and 8 bases at J; junction bases unmatched: 0. The CDR3 sequence is CASSRLAGGTQYF. CDR3 DNA: TGTGCCAGCAGCCGACTAGCGGGAGGTACGCAGTATTTT.

The rearrangement uses TRBV15 and TRBJ2-5; unclear D gene. V shed 0 bases and J shed 4 bases, with 12 bases lying between them. This CDR3 spans 15 amino acids. The V gene's germline CDR1 is LNHNV and CDR2 YYDKDF (reference sequence). The CDR3 reads CATSRDMGRAETQYF. The CDR3 DNA reads TGTGCCACCAGCAGAGATATGGGAAGGGCAGAGACCCAGTACTTC.

This clone was found once. The chain carries TRBV6-5 and TRBJ2-7, with 7 bases matching TRBD1. CDR1 is MNHEY and CDR2 is SVGAGI in the germline V gene. This CDR3 is 15 amino acids long. Trimming cost V 6 bases and J 2 bases; bases outside gene matches: 10. The CDR3, as DNA: TGTGCCAGCAGAATCTTCCGGGACAGCCCCTACGAGCAGTACTTC. It specifies CASRIFRDSPYEQYF.

The chain recombines TRBV27 with TRBJ2-7, with TRBD2 matching over 15 bases. Germline V lookup: CDR1 MNHEY, CDR2 SMNVEV (reference sequence). J gave up 2 bases and V 6 bases, and 11 bases lay outside the gene matches. The CDR3 is made up of 18 amino acids. CDR3 in DNA: TGTGCCAGCAGCCCACCCGGGACTAGCGGGGGGCCGACCTACGAGCAGTACTTC. Protein: CASSPPGTSGGPTYEQYF.

The chain recombines TRBV29-1 with TRBJ2-7, with D possibly matching TRBD2 (7 bases). This CDR3 has 13 amino acids. Trimming took 4 bases from V and 2 from J, leaving 12 bases between them. The germline V gene encodes CDR1 SQVTM and CDR2 ANQGSEA. The CDR3 reads CSVGGGFPYEQYF. CDR3 in DNA: TGCAGCGTTGGGGGGGGCTTCCCCTACGAGCAGTACTTC.

This clone was seen more than once but under ten times. The chain carries TRBV19 and TRBJ1-1; D not certain. In germline, CDR1 is LNHDA, CDR2 SQIVND (reference sequence). This CDR3 comprises 13 residues. Trimming shortened V by 3 bases and J by 0 bases, and 5 bases separated the two germline ends. CDR3 nucleotide sequence: TGTGCCAGTAGTATCGCAGTGAACACTGAAGCTTTCTTT. Encoded protein: CASSIAVNTEAFF. Based on the CDR3 plus reference TRBV19 and TRBJ1-1, the full variable domain is DGGITQSPKYLFRKEGQNVTLSCEQNLNHDAMYWYRQDPGQGLRLIYYSQIVNDFQKGDIAEGYSVSREKKESFPLTVTSAQKNPTAFYLCASSIAVNTEAFFGQGTRLTVV.

This clone was recorded once. The V gene is TRBV6-5, the J gene TRBJ1-6, with 8 bases identical to TRBD1. V shed 8 bases and J 7 bases; nucleotides not matched to a gene: 7. CDR3 length equals 14 residues. Germline CDR1 and CDR2: MNHEY and SVGAGI. The CDR3 loop is CASDPGQGNSPLHF. The CDR3 DNA reads TGTGCCAGCGATCCCGGACAGGGAAATTCACCCCTCCACTTT.

This clone is a singleton in its sample. This chain connects TRBV5-1 to TRBJ2-6; D unclear. Germline lookup yields CDR1 SGHRS and CDR2 YFSETQ. The CDR3 is made up of 15 amino acids. V was cut by 0 bases and J by 0 bases, with 4 bases left in between. CDR3 amino acids: CASSLDVSGANVLTF. The CDR3 region has the DNA TGCGCCAGCAGCTTGGACGTCTCTGGGGCCAACGTCCTGACTTTC.

The chain carries TRBV5-1 and TRBJ2-7; 10 bases are a match to TRBD1. This CDR3 region has 16 residues. The ends lost 3 bases at V and 3 bases at J; junction bases unmatched: 9. Germline V gene data show CDR1 as SGHRS and CDR2 as YFSETQ. The CDR3 nucleotides read TGCGCCAGCAGCTCTCTGGGGACAGGGGTCGTCTACGAGCAGTACTTC. Translating it yields CASSSLGTGVVYEQYF.